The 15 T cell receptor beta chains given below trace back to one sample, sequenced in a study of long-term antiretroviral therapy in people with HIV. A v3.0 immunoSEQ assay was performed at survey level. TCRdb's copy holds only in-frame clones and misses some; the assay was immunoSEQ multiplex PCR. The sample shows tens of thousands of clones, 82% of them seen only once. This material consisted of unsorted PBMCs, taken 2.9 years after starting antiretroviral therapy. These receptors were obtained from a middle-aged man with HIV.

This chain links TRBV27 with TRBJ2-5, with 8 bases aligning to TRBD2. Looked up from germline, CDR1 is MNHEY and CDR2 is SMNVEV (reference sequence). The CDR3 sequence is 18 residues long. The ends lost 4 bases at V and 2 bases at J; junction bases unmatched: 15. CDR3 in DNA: TGTGCCAGCAGTTCGCCCGGTAGTCCTGCGGGGGGACAAGAGACCCAGTACTTC. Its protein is CASSSPGSPAGGQETQYF.

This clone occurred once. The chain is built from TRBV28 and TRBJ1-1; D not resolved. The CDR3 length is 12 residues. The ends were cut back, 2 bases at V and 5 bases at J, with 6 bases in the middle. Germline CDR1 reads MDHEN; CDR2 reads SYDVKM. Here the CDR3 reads CASSLVGTEAFF. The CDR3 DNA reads TGTGCCAGCAGTTTAGTAGGGACTGAAGCTTTCTTT.

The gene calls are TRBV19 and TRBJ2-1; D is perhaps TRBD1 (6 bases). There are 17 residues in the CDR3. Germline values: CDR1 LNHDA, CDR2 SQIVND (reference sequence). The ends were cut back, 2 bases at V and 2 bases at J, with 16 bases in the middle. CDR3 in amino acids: CASSIYLGQQAYNEQFF. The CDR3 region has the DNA TGTGCCAGTAGTATATATCTCGGACAGCAAGCCTACAATGAGCAGTTCTTC.

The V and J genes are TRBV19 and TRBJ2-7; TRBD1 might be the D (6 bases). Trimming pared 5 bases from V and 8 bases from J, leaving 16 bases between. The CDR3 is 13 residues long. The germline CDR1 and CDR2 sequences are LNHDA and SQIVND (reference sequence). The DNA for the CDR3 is TGTGCCAGTAGTCTGGTAGGGGGTAATAAGCAGTACTTC. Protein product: CASSLVGGNKQYF.

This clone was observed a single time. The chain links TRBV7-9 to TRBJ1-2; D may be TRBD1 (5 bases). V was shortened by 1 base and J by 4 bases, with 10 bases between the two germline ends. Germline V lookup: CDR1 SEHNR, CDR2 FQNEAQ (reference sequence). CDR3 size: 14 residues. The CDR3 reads CASSLDTGTYGYTF. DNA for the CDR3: TGTGCCAGCAGCTTAGACACAGGCACCTATGGCTACACCTTC.

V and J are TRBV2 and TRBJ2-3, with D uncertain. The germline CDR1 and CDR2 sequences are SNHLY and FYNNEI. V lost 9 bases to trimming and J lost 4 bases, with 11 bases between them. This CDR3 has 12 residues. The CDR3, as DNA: TGTGCCAGTAAAACCTTGGCAGATACGCAGTATTTT. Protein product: CASKTLADTQYF.

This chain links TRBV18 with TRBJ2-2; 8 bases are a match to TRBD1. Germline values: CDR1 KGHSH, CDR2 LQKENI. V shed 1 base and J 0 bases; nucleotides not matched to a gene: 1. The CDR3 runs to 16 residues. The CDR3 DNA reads TGTGCCAGCTCACCACAGGGACAGGCGAACACCGGGGAGCTGTTTTTT. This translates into CASSPQGQANTGELFF.

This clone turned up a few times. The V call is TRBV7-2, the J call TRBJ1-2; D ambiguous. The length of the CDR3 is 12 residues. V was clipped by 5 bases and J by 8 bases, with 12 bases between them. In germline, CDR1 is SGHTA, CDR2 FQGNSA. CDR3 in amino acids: CASSAQKPGYTF. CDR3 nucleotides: TGTGCCAGCAGCGCCCAGAAGCCCGGCTACACCTTC.

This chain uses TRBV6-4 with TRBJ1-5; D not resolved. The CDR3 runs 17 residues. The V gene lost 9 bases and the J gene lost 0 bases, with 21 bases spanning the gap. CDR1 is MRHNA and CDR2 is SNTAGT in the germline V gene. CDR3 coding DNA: TGTGCCAGGGGCCACAGAAGAGGCCCGAGTAGCAATCAGCCCCAGCATTTT. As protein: CARGHRRGPSSNQPQHF.

The CDR3 protein is CASSRLPYEQYF. In DNA, the CDR3 is TGTGCCAGCAGCCGACTGCCCTACGAGCAGTACTTC. The rearrangement links TRBV28 to TRBJ2-7; no clear D gene. The germline V gene encodes CDR1 MDHEN and CDR2 SYDVKM. V dropped 6 bases and J dropped 2 bases, with 8 bases sitting between them. This CDR3 is built from 12 residues.

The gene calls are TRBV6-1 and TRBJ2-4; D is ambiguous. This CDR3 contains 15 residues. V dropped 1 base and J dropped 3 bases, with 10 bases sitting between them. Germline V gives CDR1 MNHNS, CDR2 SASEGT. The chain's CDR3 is CASSEGTQHKNIQYF. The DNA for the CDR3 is TGTGCCAGCAGTGAAGGGACCCAACACAAAAACATTCAGTACTTC.

The CDR3 reads CASRLFGKGNTEAFF. CDR3 coding DNA: TGTGCCAGCAGGCTATTTGGAAAGGGGAACACTGAAGCTTTCTTT. The J gene is TRBJ1-1, the V gene TRBV28, with D hard to call. The CDR3 runs to 15 residues. Trimming shortened V by 6 bases and J by 1 base, and 15 bases separated the two germline ends. Looked up from germline, CDR1 is MDHEN and CDR2 is SYDVKM.

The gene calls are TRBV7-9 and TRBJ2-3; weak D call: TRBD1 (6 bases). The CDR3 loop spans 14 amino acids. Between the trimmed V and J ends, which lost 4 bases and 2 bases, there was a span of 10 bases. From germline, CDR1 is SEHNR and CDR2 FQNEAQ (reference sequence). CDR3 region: CASSWGPPTDTQYF. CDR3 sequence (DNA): TGTGCCAGCAGCTGGGGGCCTCCCACAGATACGCAGTATTTT.

CDR3 in DNA: TGTGCCAGCAGTTATACAGGGGGCGGACAGCCCCAGCATTTT. It specifies CASSYTGGGQPQHF. This chain uses TRBV7-6 with TRBJ1-5, with TRBD1 identical over 9 bases. This CDR3 is built from 14 residues. V was pared by 6 bases and J by 7 bases, with 7 bases of the junction left unmatched. Germline lookup yields CDR1 SGHVS and CDR2 FNYEAQ.

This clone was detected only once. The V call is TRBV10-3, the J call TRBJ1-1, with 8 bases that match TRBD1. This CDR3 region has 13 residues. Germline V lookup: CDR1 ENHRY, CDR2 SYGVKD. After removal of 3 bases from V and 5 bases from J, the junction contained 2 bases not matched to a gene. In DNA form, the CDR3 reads TGTGCCATCAGTGACAGGGGGCTAACTGAAGCTTTCTTT. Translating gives CAISDRGLTEAFF.